This TCR beta chain originates from a study of cytomegalovirus exposure and HLA in healthy donors. The overall study: Out of 398 genotyped donors, approximately 84% belonged to the Caucasian-associated ancestry cluster. Findings and limits, study-wide: A highly shared variant cluster was judged a likely technical artifact. Analysis was carried out at a later point, and it linked a missense DCLRE1C variant to TCR beta V- and J-gene trimming.

A word on this clone: Its antigen is currently unknown.

The primer mix had 60 Vbeta and 13 Jbeta primers. The method was immunoSEQ multiplex PCR; TCRdb's version includes in-frame clones alone and lacks a portion of them. The sample comprises some 170,000 clones, around 76% of which are singletons, and more than 1.3% rests with the top ten. Sequenced sample: PBMCs. The sequence was obtained from a girl aged 5 to 17 in good health and CMV-seropositive.

Here the CDR3 reads CASSYRRGIEGTEAFF. CDR3 DNA sequence: TGTGCCAGCAGTTACCGTCGAGGCATTGAGGGCACTGAAGCTTTCTTT. J is TRBJ1-1 and V is TRBV6-6; D ambiguous. V was trimmed by 2 bases and J by 4 bases, leaving 17 bases between them. Germline V lookup: CDR1 MNHNY, CDR2 SVGAGI (reference sequence). The CDR3 has 16 amino acids.